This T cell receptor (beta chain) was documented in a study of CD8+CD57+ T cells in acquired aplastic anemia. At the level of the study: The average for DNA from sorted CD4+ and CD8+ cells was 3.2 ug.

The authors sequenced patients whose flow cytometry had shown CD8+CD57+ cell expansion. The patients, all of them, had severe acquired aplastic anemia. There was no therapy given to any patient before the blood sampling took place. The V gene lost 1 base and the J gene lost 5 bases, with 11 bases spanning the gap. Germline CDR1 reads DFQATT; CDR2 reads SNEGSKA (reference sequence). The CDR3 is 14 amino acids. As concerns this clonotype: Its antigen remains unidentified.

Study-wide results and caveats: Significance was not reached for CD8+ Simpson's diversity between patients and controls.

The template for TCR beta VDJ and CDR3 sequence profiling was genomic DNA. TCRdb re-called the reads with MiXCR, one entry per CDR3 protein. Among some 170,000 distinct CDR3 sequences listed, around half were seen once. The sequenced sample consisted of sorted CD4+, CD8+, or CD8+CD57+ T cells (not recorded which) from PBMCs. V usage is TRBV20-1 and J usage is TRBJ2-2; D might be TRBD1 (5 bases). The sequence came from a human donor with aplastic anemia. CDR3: CSARVPQGTGELFF. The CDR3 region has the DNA TGCAGTGCTAGAGTACCGCAGGGAACCGGGGAGCTGTTTTTT.